A selection of T cell receptor beta chains follows, all from one sample in a study of blood T cell repertoires in COVID-19. Only in-frame clones appear in the TCRdb table, and some are missing; sequencing was by immunoSEQ multiplex PCR. The sample records around 32,000 clones, 90% to 95% being singletons. Material: peripheral blood. These receptors were collected from a male donor with active COVID-19. The CDR3 runs from the conserved cysteine through the conserved F or W. The D gene is left open where the match is weak. Size is omitted from some rows. Given values are once, few, many or a class for expanded clones.

TRBV19	TRBD1	.	TRBJ2-5	TGTGCCAGTAGTGTCGACAGGGGGCAAGAGACCCAGTACTTC	CASSVDRGQETQYF
TRBV19	TRBD1	.	TRBJ1-6	TGTGCCAGTAGTATAGGGGGGACAGGGAATAATTCACCCCTCCACTTT	CASSIGGTGNNSPLHF
TRBV5-6	.	.	TRBJ1-1	TGTGCCAGCAGCTTGGTCGGGACAGAAGCTTTCTTT	CASSLVGTEAFF
TRBV19	.	.	TRBJ1-1	TGTGCCAGTAGTATACGGGAGGGGAACACTGAAGCTTTCTTT	CASSIREGNTEAFF
TRBV27	.	.	TRBJ2-6	TGTGCCAGCAGTTCCTTTATGCGTGCTGGGGCCAACGTCCTGACTTTC	CASSSFMRAGANVLTF
TRBV9	TRBD2	.	TRBJ2-3	TGTGCCAGCAGCGTAGGGCTAGCGGCGAGCACAGATACGCAGTATTTT	CASSVGLAASTDTQYF
TRBV6-5	TRBD1	.	TRBJ1-4	TGTGCCAGCAGTTACTCATTGACAGGGTCTGAAAAACTGTTTTTT	CASSYSLTGSEKLFF
TRBV18	.	.	TRBJ1-5	TGTGCCAGCTCATCCGACAGGACGCTTCAGCCCCAGCATTTT	CASSSDRTLQPQHF
TRBV6-2/TRBV6-3	.	.	TRBJ2-3	TGTGCCAGCAGTTACTCTGCGGGAACTAGCACAGATACGCAGTATTTT	CASSYSAGTSTDTQYF
TRBV5-6	TRBD1	.	TRBJ2-3	TGTGCCAGCAGCCTAAGACAGGGTTTTGCAGATACGCAGTATTTT	CASSLRQGFADTQYF
TRBV2	TRBD1	.	TRBJ2-5	TGTGCCAGCAGGTGGCGGGACAGGGGAGGCCAAGAGACCCAGTACTTC	CASRWRDRGGQETQYF
TRBV11-3	.	.	TRBJ1-1	TGTGCCAGCACCTTTACTGGAGGGAACACTGAAGCTTTCTTT	CASTFTGGNTEAFF
TRBV18	TRBD1	.	TRBJ1-2	TGTGCCAGCTCACCCATAACAGGGGGAGATTATGGCTACACCTTC	CASSPITGGDYGYTF
TRBV19	TRBD2	.	TRBJ2-1	TGTGCCAGTAGGGGACTAGCGGGGTCCTACAATGAGCAGTTCTTC	CASRGLAGSYNEQFF
TRBV11-2	TRBD2	.	TRBJ2-5	TGTGCCAGCAGCTTAGAATTTGGGGGGGAGGAGACCCAGTACTTC	CASSLEFGGEETQYF
TRBV10-3	TRBD1	.	TRBJ1-2	TGTGCCATCAGTGCGACACAGGGGGGCGGGTATGGCTACACCTTC	CAISATQGGGYGYTF
TRBV11-2	.	.	TRBJ2-4	TGTGCCAGCAGCTTAGCAGGTACCATTCAGTACTTC	CASSLAGTIQYF
TRBV7-9	TRBD1	.	TRBJ2-7	TGTGCCAGCAGCCAGGGACAGACTCCGTCCCTTACTTACGAGCAGTACTTC	CASSQGQTPSLTYEQYF
TRBV30	.	.	TRBJ1-1	TGTGCCTGGAGTGGACAGACTGAAGCTTTCTTT	CAWSGQTEAFF
TRBV5-1	TRBD1	.	TRBJ2-1	TGCGCCAGCACAGAACAGGGGGCGCGTGGTCACAATGAGCAGTTCTTC	CASTEQGARGHNEQFF
TRBV27	.	.	TRBJ1-3	TGTGCCAGCAGACAGGGCGCTGGAAACACCATATATTTT	CASRQGAGNTIYF
TRBV30	.	.	TRBJ2-5	TGTGCCTGCGAAGGAGGGGCCCAAGAGACCCAGTACTTC	CACEGGAQETQYF
TRBV7-9	.	.	TRBJ1-1	TGTGCCAGCAGCTTACGTGTCGTATCCACAGGGAACACTGAAGCTTTCTTT	CASSLRVVSTGNTEAFF
TRBV9	TRBD1	.	TRBJ2-7	TGTGCCAGCAGCACCGGACAGGGAGGTTATTACGAGCAGTACTTC	CASSTGQGGYYEQYF
TRBV18	TRBD1	once	TRBJ1-1	TGTGCCAGCTCACCATGGACAGACAGGGGGGGACTGAACACTGAAGCTTTCTTT	CASSPWTDRGGLNTEAFF
TRBV27	.	.	TRBJ1-6	TGTGCCAGCAGGTCGGGGGTTCGGGTTTCACCCCTCCACTTT	CASRSGVRVSPLHF
TRBV10-3	.	.	TRBJ2-2	TGTGCCATCAGTGCATCAGACACCGGGGAGCTGTTTTTT	CAISASDTGELFF
TRBV4-1	.	.	TRBJ1-1	TGCGCCAGCAGCCAAGCGTATGGGGAGGCAACTGAAGCTTTCTTT	CASSQAYGEATEAFF
TRBV5-5	TRBD1	.	TRBJ2-7	TGTGCCAGCAGCTTGGACCCCGGGACAGGAACCTACGAGCAGTACTTC	CASSLDPGTGTYEQYF
TRBV5-6	.	.	TRBJ2-3	TGTGCCAGCAGCCGGGGTCCGGGAAACACAGATACGCAGTATTTT	CASSRGPGNTDTQYF
TRBV9	.	.	TRBJ1-2	TGTGCCAGCAGCGTATCCGGCGGCCTCTATGGCTACACCTTC	CASSVSGGLYGYTF
TRBV2	.	.	TRBJ2-7	TGTGCCAGCAGTGGAGAGACAGGCTTCTACGAGCAGTACTTC	CASSGETGFYEQYF
TRBV6-4	TRBD1	few	TRBJ1-5	TGTGCCAGCACACGGACAGGGTACAGAGGAGATCAGCCCCAGCATTTT	CASTRTGYRGDQPQHF
TRBV4-1	.	few	TRBJ2-2	TGCGCCAGCAGCCAAGTTAGAGTTGGGGAGCTGTTTTTT	CASSQVRVGELFF
TRBV7-9	.	.	TRBJ2-7	TGTGCCAGCAGCCACACGGACAGACCTCTAGGCGAGCAGTACTTC	CASSHTDRPLGEQYF
TRBV4-1	.	.	TRBJ2-5	TGCGCCAGCAGCCAAGATGGCACCCGAACGGAGACCCAGTACTTC	CASSQDGTRTETQYF
TRBV3-1/TRBV3-2	.	.	TRBJ2-2	TGTGCCAGCAGCCGGTCGGGGTTAGCCGGGGAGCTGTTTTTT	CASSRSGLAGELFF
TRBV5-1	TRBD1	.	TRBJ2-6	TGCGCCAGCAGCTTGGGCGCTTCGACAGGGAGTGGGGCCAACGTCCTGACTTTC	CASSLGASTGSGANVLTF
TRBV6-1	TRBD1	.	TRBJ1-3	TGTGCCAGCAGTGGACAGACAGGGATCTCTGGAAACACCATATATTTT	CASSGQTGISGNTIYF
TRBV5-1	TRBD2	.	TRBJ2-1	TGCGCCAGCAGCATTAGCGGGGGGGCTGGAAATGAGCAGTTCTTC	CASSISGGAGNEQFF
TRBV6-2/TRBV6-3	TRBD2	.	TRBJ2-2	TGTGCCAGCAGTTACTCGTATCTAGCGGGAGCAACGAACACCGGGGAGCTGTTTTTT	CASSYSYLAGATNTGELFF
TRBV5-1	TRBD1	.	TRBJ2-7	TGCGCCAGCCGCAAGACCCGGGACAGCTCCTACGAGCAGTACTTC	CASRKTRDSSYEQYF
TRBV5-4	.	.	TRBJ1-3	TGTGCCAGCAGCTTGGATTTAATGGCCGCAAACACCATATATTTT	CASSLDLMAANTIYF
TRBV19	.	.	TRBJ2-5	TGTGCCAGTAGTATAGGGGGCGGGAAAGAGACCCAGTACTTC	CASSIGGGKETQYF
TRBV3-1/TRBV3-2	.	.	TRBJ1-1	TGTGCCAGCAGCGCCTGGACAGCGAACACTGAAGCTTTCTTT	CASSAWTANTEAFF
TRBV5-1	.	.	TRBJ1-2	TGCGCCAGCAGCCCGAGCGGGACACCTAACTATGGCTACACCTTC	CASSPSGTPNYGYTF
TRBV5-1	.	.	TRBJ1-4	TGCGCCAGCAGAGAAACAGGGAACTCTAATGAAAAACTGTTTTTT	CASRETGNSNEKLFF
TRBV19	TRBD1	.	TRBJ1-5	TGTGCCAGTAGTCGGACGAGACAGGGGGGCGATCAGCCCCAGCATTTT	CASSRTRQGGDQPQHF
TRBV7-6	TRBD1	once	TRBJ1-4	TGTGCCAGCAGCTTATCCGGGACAGGGGTCGCTGAAAAACTGTTTTTT	CASSLSGTGVAEKLFF
TRBV12-2	.	.	TRBJ2-4	TGTGCAACCTCGGCAGGGGGAGTATACATTCAGTACTTC	CATSAGGVYIQYF
TRBV5-4	TRBD1	.	TRBJ2-7	TGTGCCAGCAGCCCCCGGACAGGGTCCTACGAGCAGTACTTC	CASSPRTGSYEQYF
TRBV6-4	.	.	TRBJ2-3	TGTGCCAGCAGTCGCAGCGGCACAGATACGCAGTATTTT	CASSRSGTDTQYF
TRBV7-9	.	.	TRBJ1-6	TGTGCCAGCAGCAAACAGGCCGCAGTTTCACCCCTCCACTTT	CASSKQAAVSPLHF